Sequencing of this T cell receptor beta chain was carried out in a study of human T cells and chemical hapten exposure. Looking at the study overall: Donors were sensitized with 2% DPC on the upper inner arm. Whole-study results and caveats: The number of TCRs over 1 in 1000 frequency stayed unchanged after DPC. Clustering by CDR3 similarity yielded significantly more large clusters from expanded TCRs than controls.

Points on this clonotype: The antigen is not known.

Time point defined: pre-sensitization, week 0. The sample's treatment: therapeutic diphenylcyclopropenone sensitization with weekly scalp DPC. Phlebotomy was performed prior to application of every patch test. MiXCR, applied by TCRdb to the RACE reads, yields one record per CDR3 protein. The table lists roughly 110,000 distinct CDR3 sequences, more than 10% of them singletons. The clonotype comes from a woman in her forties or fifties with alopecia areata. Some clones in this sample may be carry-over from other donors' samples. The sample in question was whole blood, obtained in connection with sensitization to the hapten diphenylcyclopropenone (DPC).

CDR3 bases: TGTGCCAGCACCGTGATCGAGAGCAATGAGCAGTTCTTC. It is translated as CASTVIESNEQFF. This chain uses TRBV12-3 or TRBV12-4 with TRBJ2-1; no reliable D call. V dropped 7 bases and J dropped 6 bases, with 13 bases sitting between them. This CDR3 region has 13 residues.